This T cell receptor beta chain appears in the sequencing data of a study of CD4 T cells in relation to SARS-CoV-2 and coronaviruses. Study overall: The negative reference was HIV-1 Nef peptide pool or peptide-free culture. Shared crossreactive spike epitopes were mapped to their HLA restriction.

The unexposed donors gave CD4+ T cells in about 2010-2019, prior to COVID-19. CD4+ T cells were isolated from the cells after about 11 days of culture. Cells permitting, SARS-CoV-2 S/N and four cold-coronavirus spikes were tested on unexposed-donor CD4+ T cells. The study's findings and limits: This crossreactivity analysis covered spike protein alone, no other viral proteins.

A word on this clone: Its cognate antigen is unknown.

Clones were read by immunoSEQ multiplex PCR, and TCRdb kept only the in-frame ones, dropping some. The sample has more than 25,000 clones, approximately 78% seen once. Trimming left V 1 base short and J 7 bases short, with 14 bases between. The CDR3 runs to 14 residues. The germline V gene has CDR1 SGHAT and CDR2 FQNNGV. V is TRBV11-2 and J is TRBJ2-7; possible D gene TRBD2, 6 bases. Sequencing input: CD4+ T cells from PBMCs, cultured in vitro. This receptor was taken from a human donor in good health. The DNA for the CDR3 is TGTGCCAGCAGCTTAGTGGCGGGGATGAGGGAGCAGTACTTC. Amino acids: CASSLVAGMREQYF.